This paragraph reports one T cell receptor beta chain. The antigen is undetermined. This record belongs to a study of breast tumors, draining lymph nodes, adjacent tissues. Study findings and constraints: Compared with lymph nodes, tumors were less diverse; compared with nontumor tissue, more. Data fit most tumor T cells coming from lymph node, expanding in tumor.

The CDR3 extends over 16 amino acids. Germline-derived CDR1 and CDR2 are KGHDR and SFDVKD. Trimming took 0 bases from V and 2 from J, leaving 10 bases between them. MiXCR was run by TCRdb on the multiplex PCR reads, yielding one entry per CDR3 protein. The table includes over 20,000 distinct CDR3 sequences, about 30% detected once. The clonotype originates from a female donor with breast cancer. Some clones in this sample may be carry-over from other donors' samples. The sequenced sample was breast tumor tissue. The chain couples TRBV24-1 to TRBJ1-5, with D maybe TRBD1 (5 bases). CDR3 nucleotides: TGTGCCACCAGTGATTTGCACGGGGACGGCAATCAGCCCCAGCATTTT. It translates to CATSDLHGDGNQPQHF.